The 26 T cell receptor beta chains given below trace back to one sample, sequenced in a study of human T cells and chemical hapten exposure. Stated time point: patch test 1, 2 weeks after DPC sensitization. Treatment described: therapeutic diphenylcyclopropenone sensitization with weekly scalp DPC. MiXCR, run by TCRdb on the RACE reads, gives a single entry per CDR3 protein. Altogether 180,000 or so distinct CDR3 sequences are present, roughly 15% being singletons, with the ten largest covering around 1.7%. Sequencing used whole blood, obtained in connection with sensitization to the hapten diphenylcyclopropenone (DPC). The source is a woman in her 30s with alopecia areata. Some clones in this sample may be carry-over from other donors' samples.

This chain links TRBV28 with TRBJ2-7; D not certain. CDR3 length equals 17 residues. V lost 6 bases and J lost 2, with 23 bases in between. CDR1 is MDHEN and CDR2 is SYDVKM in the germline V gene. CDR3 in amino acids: CASSIAVPDWPTYEQYF. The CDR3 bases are TGTGCCAGCAGCATCGCCGTCCCTGACTGGCCCACCTACGAGCAGTACTTC.

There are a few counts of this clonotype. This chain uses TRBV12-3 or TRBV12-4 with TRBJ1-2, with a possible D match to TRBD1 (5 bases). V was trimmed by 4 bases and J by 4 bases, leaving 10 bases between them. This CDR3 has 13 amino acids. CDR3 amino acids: CASSSGRLYGYTF. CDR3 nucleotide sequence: TGTGCCAGCAGTTCGGGACGGCTCTATGGCTACACCTTC.

CDR3 bases: TGCAGCGTTGAAAGGGGCCAGGGAACCCATTACACAGATACGCAGTATTTT. Amino acids: CSVERGQGTHYTDTQYF. The J gene is TRBJ2-3, the V gene TRBV29-1; D possibly corresponds to TRBD1 (5 bases). The CDR3 totals 17 residues. V dropped 2 bases and J dropped 2 bases, with 20 bases sitting between them. CDR1 and CDR2 from the germline V gene are SQVTM and ANQGSEA.

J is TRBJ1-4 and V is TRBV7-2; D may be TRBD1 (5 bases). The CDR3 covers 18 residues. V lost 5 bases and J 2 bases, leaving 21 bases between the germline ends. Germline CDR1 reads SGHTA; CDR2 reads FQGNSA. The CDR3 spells CASSLLPIPGATNEKLFF. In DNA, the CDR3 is TGTGCCAGCAGCCTCCTTCCTATCCCCGGGGCTACTAATGAAAAACTGTTTTTT.

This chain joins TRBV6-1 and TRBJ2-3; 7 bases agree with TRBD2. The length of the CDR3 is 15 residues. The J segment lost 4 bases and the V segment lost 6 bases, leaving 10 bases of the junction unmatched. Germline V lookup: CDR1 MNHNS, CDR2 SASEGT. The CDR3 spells CASSLAGAVADTQYF. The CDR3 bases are TGTGCCAGCAGCTTAGCGGGTGCGGTGGCAGATACGCAGTATTTT.

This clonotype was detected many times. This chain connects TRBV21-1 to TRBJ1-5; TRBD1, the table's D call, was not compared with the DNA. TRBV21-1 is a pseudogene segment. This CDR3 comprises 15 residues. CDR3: CASSNVKDRGQPQHF. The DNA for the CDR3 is TGTGCCAGCAGCAATGTTAAGGACAGGGGACAGCCCCAGCATTTT.

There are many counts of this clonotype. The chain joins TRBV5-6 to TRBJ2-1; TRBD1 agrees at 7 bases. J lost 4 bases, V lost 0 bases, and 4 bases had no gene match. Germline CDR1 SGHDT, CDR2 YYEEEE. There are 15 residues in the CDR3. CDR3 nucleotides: TGTGCCAGCAGCTTGGGACAGGGAAGGTACAATGAGCAGTTCTTC. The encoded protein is CASSLGQGRYNEQFF. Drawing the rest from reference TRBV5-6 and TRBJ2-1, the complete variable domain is DAGVTQSPTHLIKTRGQQVTLRCSPKSGHDTVSWYQQALGQGPQFIFQYYEEEERQRGNFPDRFSGHQFPNYSSELNVNALLLGDSALYLCASSLGQGRYNEQFFGPGTRLTVL.

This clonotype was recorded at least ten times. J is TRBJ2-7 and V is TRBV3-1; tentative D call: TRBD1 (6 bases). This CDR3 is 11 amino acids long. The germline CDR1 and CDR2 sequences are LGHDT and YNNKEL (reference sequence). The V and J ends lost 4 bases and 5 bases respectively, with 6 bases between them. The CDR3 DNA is TGTGCCAGCAGCCGGACAGACGAGCAGTACTTC. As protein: CASSRTDEQYF.

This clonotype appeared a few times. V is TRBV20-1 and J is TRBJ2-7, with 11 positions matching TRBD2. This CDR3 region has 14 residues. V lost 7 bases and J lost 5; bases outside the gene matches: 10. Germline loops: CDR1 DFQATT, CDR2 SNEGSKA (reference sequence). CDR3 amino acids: CSGPIAGGDHEQYF. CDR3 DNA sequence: TGCAGTGGCCCGATAGCGGGAGGGGACCACGAGCAGTACTTC.

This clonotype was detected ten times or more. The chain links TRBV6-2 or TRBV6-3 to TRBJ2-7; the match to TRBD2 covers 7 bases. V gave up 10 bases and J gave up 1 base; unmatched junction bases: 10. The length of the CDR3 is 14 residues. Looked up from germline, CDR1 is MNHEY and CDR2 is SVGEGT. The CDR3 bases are TGTGCCACCGAGGGGCGGGAGTCTTCCTACGAGCAGTACTTC. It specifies CATEGRESSYEQYF.

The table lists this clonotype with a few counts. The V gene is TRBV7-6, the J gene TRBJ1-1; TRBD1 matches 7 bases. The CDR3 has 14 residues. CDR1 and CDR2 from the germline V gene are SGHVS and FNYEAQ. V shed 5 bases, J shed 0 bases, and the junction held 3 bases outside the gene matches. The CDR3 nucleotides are TGTGCCAGCAGCGCACAGGGGATGAACACTGAAGCTTTCTTT. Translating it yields CASSAQGMNTEAFF.

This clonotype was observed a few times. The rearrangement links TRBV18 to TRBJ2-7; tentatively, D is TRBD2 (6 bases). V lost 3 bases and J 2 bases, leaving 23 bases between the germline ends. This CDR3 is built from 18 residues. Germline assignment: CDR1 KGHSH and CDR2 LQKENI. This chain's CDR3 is CASSPRGGALGSPYEQYF. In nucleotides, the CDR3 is TGTGCCAGCTCACCCCGAGGCGGGGCCCTAGGAAGCCCCTACGAGCAGTACTTC.

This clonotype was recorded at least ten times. CDR3 coding DNA: TGTGCCAGCTCACAAGCAGTGAATAACTATGGCTACACCTTC. It yields the protein CASSQAVNNYGYTF. V usage is TRBV18 and J usage is TRBJ1-2; D unresolved. Per germline, CDR1 KGHSH and CDR2 LQKENI. The V end was cut by 4 bases, the J end by 1 base, with 10 bases between. The CDR3 extends over 14 amino acids.

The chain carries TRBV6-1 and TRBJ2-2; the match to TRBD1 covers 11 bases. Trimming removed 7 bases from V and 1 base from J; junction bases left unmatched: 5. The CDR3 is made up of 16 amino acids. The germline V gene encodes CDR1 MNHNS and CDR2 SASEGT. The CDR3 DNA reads TGTGCCAGCACTGGACAGGGGGCCCTGAACACCGGGGAGCTGTTTTTT. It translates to CASTGQGALNTGELFF.

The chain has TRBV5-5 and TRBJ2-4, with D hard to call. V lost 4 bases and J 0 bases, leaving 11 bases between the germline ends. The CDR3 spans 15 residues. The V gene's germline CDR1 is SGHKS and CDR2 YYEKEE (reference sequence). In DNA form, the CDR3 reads TGTGCCAGCAGCCCTTTGGTCCAAGCCAAAAACATTCAGTACTTC. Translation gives CASSPLVQAKNIQYF.

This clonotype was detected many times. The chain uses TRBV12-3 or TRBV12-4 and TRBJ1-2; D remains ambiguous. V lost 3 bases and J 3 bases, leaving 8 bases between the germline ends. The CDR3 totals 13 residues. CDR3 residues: CASSLLADYGYTF. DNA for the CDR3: TGTGCCAGCAGTTTGTTGGCAGACTATGGCTACACCTTC.

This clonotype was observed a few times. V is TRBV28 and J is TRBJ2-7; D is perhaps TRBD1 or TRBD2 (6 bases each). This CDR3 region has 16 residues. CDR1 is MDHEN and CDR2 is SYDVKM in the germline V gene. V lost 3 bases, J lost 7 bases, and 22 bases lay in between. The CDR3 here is CASSFSSRGGIREQYF. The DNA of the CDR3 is TGTGCCAGCAGTTTTAGCTCGAGAGGGGGGATCAGGGAGCAGTACTTC. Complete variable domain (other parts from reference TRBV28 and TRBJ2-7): DVKVTQSSRYLVKRTGEKVFLECVQDMDHENMFWYRQDPGLGLRLIYFSYDVKMKEKGDIPEGYSVSREKKERFSLILESASTNQTSMYLCASSFSSRGGIREQYFGPGTRLTVT.

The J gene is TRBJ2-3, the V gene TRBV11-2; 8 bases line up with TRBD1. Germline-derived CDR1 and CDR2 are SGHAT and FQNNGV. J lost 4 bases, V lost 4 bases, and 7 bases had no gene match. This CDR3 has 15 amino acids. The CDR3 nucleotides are TGTGCCAGCAGCTCCGGACAGGGATCACCAGATACGCAGTATTTT. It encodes CASSSGQGSPDTQYF. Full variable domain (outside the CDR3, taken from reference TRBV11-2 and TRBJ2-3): EAGVAQSPRYKIIEKRQSVAFWCNPISGHATLYWYQQILGQGPKLLIQFQNNGVVDDSQLPKDRFSAERLKGVDSTLKIQPAKLEDSAVYLCASSSGQGSPDTQYFGPGTRLTVL.

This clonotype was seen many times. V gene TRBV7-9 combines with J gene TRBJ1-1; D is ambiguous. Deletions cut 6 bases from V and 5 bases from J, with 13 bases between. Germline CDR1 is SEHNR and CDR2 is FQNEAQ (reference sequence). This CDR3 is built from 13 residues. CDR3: CASSRTRETEAFF. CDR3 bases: TGTGCCAGCAGTAGGACCCGTGAGACTGAAGCTTTCTTT.

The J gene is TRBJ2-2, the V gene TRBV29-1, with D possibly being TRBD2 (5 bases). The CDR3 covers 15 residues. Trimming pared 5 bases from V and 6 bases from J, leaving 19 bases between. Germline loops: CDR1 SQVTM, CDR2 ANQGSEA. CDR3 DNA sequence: TGCAGCGTTCTAGGAAGAGCGGAGGATGCCGGGGAGCTGTTTTTT. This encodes CSVLGRAEDAGELFF.

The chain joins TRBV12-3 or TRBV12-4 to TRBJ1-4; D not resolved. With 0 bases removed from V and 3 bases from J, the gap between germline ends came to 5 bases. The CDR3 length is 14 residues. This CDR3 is CASSLAGSNEKLFF. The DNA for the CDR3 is TGTGCCAGCAGTTTAGCGGGGTCTAATGAAAAACTGTTTTTT.

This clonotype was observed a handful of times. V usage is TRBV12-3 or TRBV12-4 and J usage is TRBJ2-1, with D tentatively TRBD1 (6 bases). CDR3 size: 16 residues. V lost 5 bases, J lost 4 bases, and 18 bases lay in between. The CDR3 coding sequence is TGTGCCAGCAGTCCCCTCCGGCTTAGGGGGTACAATGAGCAGTTCTTC. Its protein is CASSPLRLRGYNEQFF.

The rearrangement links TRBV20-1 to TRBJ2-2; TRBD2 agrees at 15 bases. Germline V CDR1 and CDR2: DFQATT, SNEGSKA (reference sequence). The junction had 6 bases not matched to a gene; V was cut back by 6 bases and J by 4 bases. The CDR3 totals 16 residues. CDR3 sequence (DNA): TGCAGTGCCTGGACTAGCGGGAGGGCTGGCACCGGGGAGCTGTTTTTT. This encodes CSAWTSGRAGTGELFF.

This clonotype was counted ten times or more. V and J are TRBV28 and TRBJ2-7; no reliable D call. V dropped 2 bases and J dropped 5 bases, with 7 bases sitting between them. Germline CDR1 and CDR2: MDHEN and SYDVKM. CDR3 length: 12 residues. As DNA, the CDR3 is TGTGCCAGCAGTTTAATGAGCAACGAGCAGTACTTC. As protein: CASSLMSNEQYF.

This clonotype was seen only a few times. The CDR3 region is CASSWGPSNTEAFF. The CDR3 region has the DNA TGTGCCAGCAGCTGGGGACCGAGTAACACTGAAGCTTTCTTT. This chain connects TRBV3-1 to TRBJ1-1; possibly TRBD1 for D (5 bases). Germline loops: CDR1 LGHDT, CDR2 YNNKEL (reference sequence). CDR3 length: 14 amino acids. V was trimmed by 5 bases and J by 2 bases, leaving 12 bases between them.

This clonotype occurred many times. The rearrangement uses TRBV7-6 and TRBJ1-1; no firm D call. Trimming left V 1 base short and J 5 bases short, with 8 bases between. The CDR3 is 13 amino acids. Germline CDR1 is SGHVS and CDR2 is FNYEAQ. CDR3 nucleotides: TGTGCCAGCAGCTTAGGGGTCCTTACTGAAGCTTTCTTT. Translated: CASSLGVLTEAFF.